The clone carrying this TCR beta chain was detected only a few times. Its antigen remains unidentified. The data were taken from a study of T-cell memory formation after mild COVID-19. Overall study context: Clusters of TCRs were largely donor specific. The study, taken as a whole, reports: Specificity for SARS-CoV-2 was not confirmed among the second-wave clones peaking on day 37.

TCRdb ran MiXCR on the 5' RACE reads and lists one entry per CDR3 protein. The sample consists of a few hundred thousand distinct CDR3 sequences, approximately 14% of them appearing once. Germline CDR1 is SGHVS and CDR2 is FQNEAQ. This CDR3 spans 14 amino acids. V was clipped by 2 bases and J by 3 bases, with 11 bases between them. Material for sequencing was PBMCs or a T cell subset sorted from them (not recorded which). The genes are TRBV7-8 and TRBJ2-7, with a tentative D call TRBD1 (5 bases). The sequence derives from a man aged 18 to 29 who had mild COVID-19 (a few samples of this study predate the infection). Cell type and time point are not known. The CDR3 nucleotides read TGTGCCAGCAGCTTATCTGGGCAGGGCTACGAGCAGTACTTC. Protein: CASSLSGQGYEQYF.